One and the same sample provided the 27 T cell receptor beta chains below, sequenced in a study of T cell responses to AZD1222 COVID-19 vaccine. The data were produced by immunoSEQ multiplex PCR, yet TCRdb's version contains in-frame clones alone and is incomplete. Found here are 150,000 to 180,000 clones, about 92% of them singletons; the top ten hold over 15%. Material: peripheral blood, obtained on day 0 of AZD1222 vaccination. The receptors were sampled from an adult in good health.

The DNA of the CDR3 is TGCGCCAGCAGCCCTTTGCCGGGTTCGGGTGAGCAGTTCTTC. Translated: CASSPLPGSGEQFF. This sequence joins TRBV4-1 and TRBJ2-1; D unresolved. The V end lost 4 bases, the J end lost 9 bases, and 16 bases lay between the germline ends. The CDR3 loop spans 14 amino acids. CDR1 and CDR2 from the germline V gene are MGHRA and YSYEKL.

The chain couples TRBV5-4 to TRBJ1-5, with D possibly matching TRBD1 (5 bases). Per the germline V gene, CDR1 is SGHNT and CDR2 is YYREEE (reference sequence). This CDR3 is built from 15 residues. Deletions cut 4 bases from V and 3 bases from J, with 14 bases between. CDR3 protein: CASSDGGRANQPQHF. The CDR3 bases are TGTGCCAGCAGCGATGGTGGCAGGGCCAATCAGCCCCAGCATTTT.

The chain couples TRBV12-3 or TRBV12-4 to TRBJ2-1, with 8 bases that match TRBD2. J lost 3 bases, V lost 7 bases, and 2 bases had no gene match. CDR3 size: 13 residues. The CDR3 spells CASITSGYNEQFF. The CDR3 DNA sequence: TGTGCCAGCATCACTAGCGGCTACAATGAGCAGTTCTTC.

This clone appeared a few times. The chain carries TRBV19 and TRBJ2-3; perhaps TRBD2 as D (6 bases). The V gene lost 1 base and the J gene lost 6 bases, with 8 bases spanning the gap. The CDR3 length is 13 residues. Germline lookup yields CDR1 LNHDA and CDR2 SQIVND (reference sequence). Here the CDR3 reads CASSIAGDDTQYF. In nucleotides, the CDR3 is TGTGCCAGTAGTATAGCGGGGGATGATACGCAGTATTTT.

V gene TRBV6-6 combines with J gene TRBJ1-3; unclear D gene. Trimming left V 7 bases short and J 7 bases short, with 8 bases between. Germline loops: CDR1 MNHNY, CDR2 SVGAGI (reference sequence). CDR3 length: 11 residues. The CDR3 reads CASTHGNTIYF. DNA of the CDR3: TGTGCCAGCACCCACGGGAACACCATATATTTT.

The CDR3 coding sequence is TGTGCCAGTAGTATTAGGGGCAGGGTAGGAGCCACTGAAGCTTTCTTT. Its translation: CASSIRGRVGATEAFF. The chain combines TRBV19 with TRBJ1-1, with a weak D call TRBD1 (5 bases). The CDR3 runs to 16 residues. Between the trimmed V and J ends, which lost 3 bases and 4 bases, there was a span of 18 bases. The germline V gene encodes CDR1 LNHDA and CDR2 SQIVND (reference sequence). The variable domain in full, completed from reference TRBV19 and TRBJ1-1, reads DGGITQSPKYLFRKEGQNVTLSCEQNLNHDAMYWYRQDPGQGLRLIYYSQIVNDFQKGDIAEGYSVSREKKESFPLTVTSAQKNPTAFYLCASSIRGRVGATEAFFGQGTRLTVV.

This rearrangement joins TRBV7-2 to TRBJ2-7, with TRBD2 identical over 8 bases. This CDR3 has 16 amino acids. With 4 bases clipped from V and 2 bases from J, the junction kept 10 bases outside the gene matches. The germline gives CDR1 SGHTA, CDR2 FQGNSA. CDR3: CASSWGMGSGTYEQYF. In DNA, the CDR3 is TGTGCCAGCAGCTGGGGAATGGGTAGCGGGACCTACGAGCAGTACTTC.

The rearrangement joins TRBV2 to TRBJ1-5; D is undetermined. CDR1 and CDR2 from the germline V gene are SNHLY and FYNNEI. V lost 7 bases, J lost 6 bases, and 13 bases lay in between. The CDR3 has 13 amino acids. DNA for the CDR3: TGTGCCAGCAAAGGGTCCAGTCCTCAGCCCCAGCATTTT. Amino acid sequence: CASKGSSPQPQHF.

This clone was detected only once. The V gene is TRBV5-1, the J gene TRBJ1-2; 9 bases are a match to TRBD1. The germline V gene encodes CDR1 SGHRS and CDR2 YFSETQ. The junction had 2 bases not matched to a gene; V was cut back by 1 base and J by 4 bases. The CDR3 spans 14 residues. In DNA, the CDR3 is TGCGCCAGCAGCTTGATGGGACAGGGCTATGGCTACACCTTC. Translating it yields CASSLMGQGYGYTF. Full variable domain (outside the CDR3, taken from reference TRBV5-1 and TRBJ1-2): KAGVTQTPRYLIKTRGQQVTLSCSPISGHRSVSWYQQTPGQGLQFLFEYFSETQRNKGNFPGRFSGRQFSNSRSEMNVSTLELGDSALYLCASSLMGQGYGYTFGSGTRLTVV.

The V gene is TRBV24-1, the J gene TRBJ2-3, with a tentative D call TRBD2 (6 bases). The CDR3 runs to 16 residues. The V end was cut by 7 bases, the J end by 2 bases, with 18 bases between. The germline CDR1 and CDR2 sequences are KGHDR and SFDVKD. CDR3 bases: TGTGCCACCAGCCCCTGGGGGGATGGCCCCACAGATACGCAGTATTTT. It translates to CATSPWGDGPTDTQYF.

CDR3 sequence (DNA): TGTGCCAGCAGTCGAGGCACCTACGAGCAGTACTTC. As protein: CASSRGTYEQYF. The chain is built from TRBV28 and TRBJ2-7; D is uncertain. From germline, CDR1 is MDHEN and CDR2 SYDVKM. CDR3 size: 12 residues. V lost 5 bases and J lost 2, with 7 bases in between.

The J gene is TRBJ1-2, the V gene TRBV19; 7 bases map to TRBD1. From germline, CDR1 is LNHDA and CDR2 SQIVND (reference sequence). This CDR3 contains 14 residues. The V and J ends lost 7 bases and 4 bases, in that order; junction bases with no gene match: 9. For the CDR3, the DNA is TGTGCCAGTAACGGGCAGGGGGGGATCTATGGCTACACCTTC. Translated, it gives CASNGQGGIYGYTF.

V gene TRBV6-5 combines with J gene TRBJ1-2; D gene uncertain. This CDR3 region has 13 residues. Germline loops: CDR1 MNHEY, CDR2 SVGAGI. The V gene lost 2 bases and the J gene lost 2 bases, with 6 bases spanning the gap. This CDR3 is CASSYRENYGYTF. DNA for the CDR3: TGTGCCAGCAGTTACAGGGAGAACTATGGCTACACCTTC.

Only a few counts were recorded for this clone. The chain's CDR3 is CASSPSDRGAGYTF. The CDR3 nucleotides are TGTGCCAGCAGCCCCTCGGACAGAGGGGCGGGCTACACCTTC. The gene calls are TRBV11-3 and TRBJ1-2, with D possibly matching TRBD1 (6 bases). The V end lost 5 bases, the J end lost 8 bases, and 18 bases lay between the germline ends. Germline V gene sequence: CDR1 SGHNT, CDR2 YENEEA. CDR3 length equals 14 residues. The full variable domain, its missing parts supplied by reference TRBV11-3 and TRBJ1-2, is EAGVVQSPRYKIIEKKQPVAFWCNPISGHNTLYWYLQNLGQGPELLIRYENEEAVDDSQLPKDRFSAERLKGVDSTLKIQPAELGDSAVYLCASSPSDRGAGYTFGSGTRLTVV.

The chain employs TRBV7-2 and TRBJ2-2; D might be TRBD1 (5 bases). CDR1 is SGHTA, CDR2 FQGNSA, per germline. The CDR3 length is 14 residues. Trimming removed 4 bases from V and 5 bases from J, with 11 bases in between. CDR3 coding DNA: TGTGCCAGCAGCTCCCTTCGACAGACCGGGGAGCTGTTTTTT. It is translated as CASSSLRQTGELFF.

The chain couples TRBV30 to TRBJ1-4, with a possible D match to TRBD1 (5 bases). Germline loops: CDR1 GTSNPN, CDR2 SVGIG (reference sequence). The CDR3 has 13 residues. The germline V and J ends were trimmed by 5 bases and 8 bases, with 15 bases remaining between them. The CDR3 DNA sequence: TGTGCCTGGGGCAGGGTAGTTGGAGAAAAACTGTTTTTT. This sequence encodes CAWGRVVGEKLFF.

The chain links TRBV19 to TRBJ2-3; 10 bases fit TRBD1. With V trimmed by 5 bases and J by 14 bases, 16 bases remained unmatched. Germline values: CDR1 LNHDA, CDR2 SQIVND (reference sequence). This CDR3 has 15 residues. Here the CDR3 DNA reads TGTGCCAGTAGTTCTCCGGGACAGGGGTCTAGCCCCTTGTATTTT. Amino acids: CASSSPGQGSSPLYF.

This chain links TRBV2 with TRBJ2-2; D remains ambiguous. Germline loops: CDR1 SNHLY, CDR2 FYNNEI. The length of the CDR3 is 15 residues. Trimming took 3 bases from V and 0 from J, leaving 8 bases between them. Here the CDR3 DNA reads TGTGCCAGCAGTGAGCAAGGACCGAACACCGGGGAGCTGTTTTTT. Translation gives CASSEQGPNTGELFF.

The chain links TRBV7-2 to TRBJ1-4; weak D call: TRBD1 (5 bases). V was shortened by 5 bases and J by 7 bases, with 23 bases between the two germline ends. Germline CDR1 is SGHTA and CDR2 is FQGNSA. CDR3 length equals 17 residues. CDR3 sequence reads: CASSATPGGARGEKLFF. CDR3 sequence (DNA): TGTGCCAGCAGCGCCACTCCGGGAGGGGCGCGAGGTGAAAAACTGTTTTTT.

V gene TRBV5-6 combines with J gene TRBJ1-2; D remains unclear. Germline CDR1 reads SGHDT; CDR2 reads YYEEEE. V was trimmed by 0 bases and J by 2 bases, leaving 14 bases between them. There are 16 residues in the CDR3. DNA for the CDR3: TGTGCCAGCAGCTTGGGGTATCGGCAGACCAACTATGGCTACACCTTC. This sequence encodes CASSLGYRQTNYGYTF.

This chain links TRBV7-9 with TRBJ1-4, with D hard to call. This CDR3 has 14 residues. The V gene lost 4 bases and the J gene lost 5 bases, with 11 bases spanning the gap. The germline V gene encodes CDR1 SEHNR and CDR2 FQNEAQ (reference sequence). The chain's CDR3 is CASSSEVRNEKLFF. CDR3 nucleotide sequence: TGTGCCAGCAGCTCGGAAGTGCGGAATGAAAAACTGTTTTTT.

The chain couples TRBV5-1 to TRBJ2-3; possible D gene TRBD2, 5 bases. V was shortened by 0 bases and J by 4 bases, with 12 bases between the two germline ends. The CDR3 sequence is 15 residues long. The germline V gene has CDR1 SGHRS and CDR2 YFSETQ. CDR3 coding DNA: TGCGCCAGCAGCTTGGGCCGGACTCAGGCAGATACGCAGTATTTT. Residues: CASSLGRTQADTQYF.

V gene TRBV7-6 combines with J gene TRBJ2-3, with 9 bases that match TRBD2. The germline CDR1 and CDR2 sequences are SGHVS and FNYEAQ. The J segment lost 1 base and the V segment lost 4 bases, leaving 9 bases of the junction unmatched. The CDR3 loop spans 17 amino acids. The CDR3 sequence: CASSSRPIAGGTDTQYF. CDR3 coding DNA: TGTGCCAGCAGCTCCAGACCGATAGCGGGGGGCACAGATACGCAGTATTTT.

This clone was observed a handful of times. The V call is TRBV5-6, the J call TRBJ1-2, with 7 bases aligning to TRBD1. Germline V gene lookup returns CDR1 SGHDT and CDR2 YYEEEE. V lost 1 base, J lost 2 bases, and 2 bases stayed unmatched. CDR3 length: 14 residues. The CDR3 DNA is TGTGCCAGCAGCTTGCAGGGGGAAAACTATGGCTACACCTTC. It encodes CASSLQGENYGYTF.

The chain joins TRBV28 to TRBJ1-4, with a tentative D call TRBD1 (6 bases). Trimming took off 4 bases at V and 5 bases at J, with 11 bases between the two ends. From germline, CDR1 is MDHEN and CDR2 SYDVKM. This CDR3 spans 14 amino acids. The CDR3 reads CASSSGGYNEKLFF. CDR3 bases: TGTGCCAGCAGTTCGGGGGGCTACAATGAAAAACTGTTTTTT.

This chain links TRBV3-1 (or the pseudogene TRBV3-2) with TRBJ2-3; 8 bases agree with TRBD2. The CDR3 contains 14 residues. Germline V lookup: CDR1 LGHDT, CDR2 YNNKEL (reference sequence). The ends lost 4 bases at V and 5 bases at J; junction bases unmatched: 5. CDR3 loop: CASSLRTSRDTQYF. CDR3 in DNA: TGTGCCAGCAGCCTTCGGACTAGCCGAGATACGCAGTATTTT.

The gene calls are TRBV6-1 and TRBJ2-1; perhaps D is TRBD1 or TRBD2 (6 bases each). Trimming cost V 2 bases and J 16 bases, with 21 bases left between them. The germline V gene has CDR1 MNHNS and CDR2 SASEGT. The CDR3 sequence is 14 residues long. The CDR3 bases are TGTGCCAGCAGTGAATTGAAAGGGGGGAGTGAGGAATTCTTC. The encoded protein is CASSELKGGSEEFF.